These 10 T cell receptor beta chains originate from one sample sequenced in a study of T cell responses to AZD1222 COVID-19 vaccine. The assay was immunoSEQ multiplex PCR, and TCRdb's table has in-frame clones only and misses some. The profile shows 85,000 to 90,000 clones, about 88% of them singletons. The sequenced sample was peripheral blood, obtained on day 0 of AZD1222 vaccination. These receptors were obtained from an adult in good health.

This chain connects TRBV27 to TRBJ1-4; D unresolved. Germline CDR1 and CDR2: MNHEY and SMNVEV (reference sequence). Between the trimmed V and J ends, which lost 2 bases and 8 bases, there was a span of 15 bases. The CDR3 covers 15 residues. DNA for the CDR3: TGTGCCAGCAGTTTAGATGGAACGGCTGGCGAAAAACTGTTTTTT. This gives the protein CASSLDGTAGEKLFF.

The CDR3 region is CASSWTGGAGNEQFF. The CDR3 nucleotides read TGTGCCAGCAGTTGGACAGGGGGCGCAGGAAATGAGCAGTTCTTC. This chain links TRBV7-3 with TRBJ2-1; 11 bases align to TRBD1. The CDR3 runs to 15 residues. The V segment lost 6 bases and the J segment 7 bases; nucleotides outside the gene matches: 8. The V gene's germline CDR1 is SGHTA and CDR2 FQGTGA.

This clone came up once. This rearrangement joins TRBV14 to TRBJ1-1; D is unclear. Germline loops: CDR1 SGHDN, CDR2 FVKESK. Trimming shortened V by 2 bases and J by 4 bases, and 11 bases separated the two germline ends. The CDR3 sequence is 14 residues long. This chain's CDR3 is CASSQHGKGTEAFF. In DNA form, the CDR3 reads TGTGCCAGCAGCCAACACGGTAAGGGCACTGAAGCTTTCTTT.

The chain recombines TRBV28 with TRBJ2-6; the match to TRBD2 covers 7 bases. Per the germline V gene, CDR1 is MDHEN and CDR2 is SYDVKM. CDR3 length: 19 residues. V lost 6 bases, J lost 0 bases, and 14 bases stayed unmatched. Written as DNA, the CDR3 is TGTGCCAGCAGGGGGGGGATAGGTCGCCCGTCCTCTGGGGCCAACGTCCTGACTTTC. This gives the protein CASRGGIGRPSSGANVLTF.

The rearrangement uses TRBV6-5 and TRBJ1-1; D not certain. Trimming shortened V by 2 bases and J by 2 bases, and 15 bases separated the two germline ends. The CDR3 loop spans 16 amino acids. Germline CDR1 MNHEY, CDR2 SVGAGI. CDR3 residues: CASSYGSSRYNTEAFF. The CDR3 coding sequence is TGTGCCAGCAGTTACGGGTCGAGCAGATACAACACTGAAGCTTTCTTT.

This sequence joins TRBV6-4 and TRBJ2-1; TRBD1 is a possible D gene (6 bases). Trimming took off 5 bases at V and 6 bases at J, with 17 bases between the two ends. The V gene's germline CDR1 is MRHNA and CDR2 SNTAGT. The CDR3 loop spans 15 amino acids. In DNA, the CDR3 is TGTGCCAGCAGTCTTGCGGACAGATCTCTCAATGAGCAGTTCTTC. Amino acid sequence: CASSLADRSLNEQFF.

CDR3 DNA: TGTGCCAGCAGCGCACCGGGACAGGGTACGTACGAGCAGTACTTC. Amino acid sequence: CASSAPGQGTYEQYF. The rearrangement joins TRBV28 to TRBJ2-7, with 9 bases lining up with TRBD1. The V gene's germline CDR1 is MDHEN and CDR2 SYDVKM. The ends lost 6 bases at V and 4 bases at J; junction bases unmatched: 10. CDR3 size: 15 residues.

The V and J genes are TRBV29-1 and TRBJ1-2, with TRBD1 identical over 10 bases. Germline trimming cut 6 bases from V and 3 bases from J; bases unmatched to any gene: 7. Germline CDR1 and CDR2: SQVTM and ANQGSEA. The CDR3 is 14 amino acids. CDR3 in amino acids: CSVAGDRGHYGYTF. In nucleotides, the CDR3 is TGCAGCGTGGCAGGGGACAGGGGTCACTATGGCTACACCTTC.

The chain carries TRBV11-3 and TRBJ2-1; D is ambiguous. The germline V gene encodes CDR1 SGHNT and CDR2 YENEEA. The V and J ends lost 5 bases and 9 bases respectively, with 14 bases between them. The CDR3 spans 13 residues. CDR3 DNA sequence: TGTGCCAGCAGCCTACACGAGTGGAGTGAGCAGTTCTTC. Residues: CASSLHEWSEQFF.

This clone was seen a few times. V gene TRBV6-5 combines with J gene TRBJ1-2, with D unclear. CDR1 is MNHEY, CDR2 SVGAGI, per germline. The CDR3 runs to 15 residues. V gave up 7 bases and J gave up 0 bases, with 15 bases separating them. DNA of the CDR3: TGTGCCAGCACAGTGAATAGCAACACTAACTATGGCTACACCTTC. Its protein product is CASTVNSNTNYGYTF.